The 27 T cell receptor beta chains reported below all come from one sample, sequenced in a study of CD8+CD57+ T cells in acquired aplastic anemia. TCR beta VDJ and CDR3 profiling used genomic DNA as template. TCRdb passed the reads through MiXCR, listing each CDR3 protein once. The sample contains around 200,000 distinct CDR3 sequences, approximately 57% of which appear only once. The sample taken for sequencing was sorted CD4+, CD8+, or CD8+CD57+ T cells (not recorded which) from PBMCs. The receptors were sampled from a human donor in good health.

Only one count was recorded for this clonotype. The rearrangement joins TRBV9 to TRBJ2-5; D gene unclear. Germline V gene data show CDR1 as SGDLS and CDR2 as YYNGEE. This CDR3 spans 14 amino acids. Trimming left V 3 bases short and J 1 base short, with 10 bases between. The chain's CDR3 is CASSAGRFQETQYF. In DNA, the CDR3 is TGTGCCAGCAGCGCCGGACGGTTCCAAGAGACCCAGTACTTC.

The gene calls are TRBV2 and TRBJ2-3; 13 bases match TRBD2. Trimming at V came to 3 bases and at J to 0 bases, leaving 6 bases not matched to a gene. Germline-derived CDR1 and CDR2 are SNHLY and FYNNEI. The CDR3 is 18 residues long. The CDR3 DNA reads as TGTGCCAGCAGTGAGGGGGGACTAGCGGGGTGGAGCACAGATACGCAGTATTTT. This codes for CASSEGGLAGWSTDTQYF.

This clonotype came up many times. The V and J genes are TRBV20-1 and TRBJ2-4; tentatively, D is TRBD2 (6 bases). The germline gives CDR1 DFQATT, CDR2 SNEGSKA (reference sequence). The germline V and J ends were trimmed by 0 bases and 0 bases, with 12 bases remaining between them. This CDR3 has 16 amino acids. The CDR3 DNA reads as TGCAGTGCTAGAGATCTTCGGGGACTAGCCAAAAACATTCAGTACTTC. This gives the protein CSARDLRGLAKNIQYF.

The gene calls are TRBV15 and TRBJ2-7, with D unclear. The V end lost 4 bases, the J end lost 6 bases, and 16 bases lay between the germline ends. Germline lookup yields CDR1 LNHNV and CDR2 YYDKDF (reference sequence). The CDR3 spans 14 residues. The CDR3 is CATSTGYHPGEQYF. The CDR3 DNA follows: TGTGCCACCAGCACGGGCTATCACCCAGGCGAGCAGTACTTC.

The chain uses TRBV7-2 and TRBJ2-5, with D perhaps matching TRBD1 (6 bases). Germline CDR1 and CDR2: SGHTA and FQGNSA. V lost 9 bases, J lost 8 bases, and 22 bases lay in between. The CDR3 extends over 14 amino acids. The CDR3 DNA reads TGTGCCAGTAGTATTAGTAACAGGGCGGCAACCCAGTACTTC. Amino acids: CASSISNRAATQYF.

This clonotype was detected ten times or more. The V gene is TRBV5-1, the J gene TRBJ2-7, with D tentatively TRBD1 (5 bases). Germline values: CDR1 SGHRS, CDR2 YFSETQ. The CDR3 runs to 13 residues. V was trimmed by 0 bases and J by 6 bases, leaving 10 bases between them. CDR3 amino acids: CASSLDEGAEQYF. CDR3 in DNA: TGCGCCAGCAGCTTGGATGAAGGGGCCGAGCAGTACTTC.

This clonotype appeared a few times. The chain couples TRBV9 to TRBJ2-3; TRBD2 agrees at 8 bases. The CDR3 loop spans 16 amino acids. Germline CDR1 reads SGDLS; CDR2 reads YYNGEE. V shed 0 bases, J shed 3 bases, and the junction held 6 bases outside the gene matches. CDR3 region: CASSVGGLAHTDTQYF. CDR3 DNA sequence: TGTGCCAGCAGCGTAGGCGGACTAGCCCATACAGATACGCAGTATTTT.

Details on this clonotype: Germline and junction disagree at one end, which may indicate a read error. The chain has TRBV20-1 and TRBJ2-1, with a tentative D call TRBD2 (5 bases). The CDR3 totals 15 residues. Looked up from germline, CDR1 is DFQATT and CDR2 is SNEGSKA (reference sequence). The CDR3 here is CSARGMRSSYNEQIF. CDR3 DNA sequence: TGCAGTGCCAGAGGGATGCGGAGCTCCTACAATGAGCAGATCTTC.

In this sample, this clonotype turned up once. The chain recombines TRBV7-2 with TRBJ2-2, with no clear D. Germline V CDR1 and CDR2: SGHTA, FQGNSA. Trimming shortened V by 5 bases and J by 1 base, and 20 bases separated the two germline ends. This CDR3 region has 18 residues. Written as DNA, the CDR3 is TGTGCCAGCAGCCCCCTGGGCGACGGCCGAGGGAACACCGGGGAGCTGTTTTTT. This codes for CASSPLGDGRGNTGELFF.

This clonotype was picked up many times. This sequence joins TRBV6-4 and TRBJ2-3; D may be TRBD1 or TRBD2 (5 bases each). With 2 bases removed from V and 1 base from J, the gap between germline ends came to 10 bases. The germline gives CDR1 MRHNA, CDR2 SNTAGT. CDR3 size: 15 residues. The CDR3 reads CASSDQPGRTDTQYF. Here the CDR3 DNA reads TGTGCCAGCAGTGACCAACCGGGGCGCACAGATACGCAGTATTTT.

This sequence joins TRBV7-2 and TRBJ2-7; the D gene is possibly TRBD2 (5 bases). The V and J ends lost 4 bases and 9 bases respectively, with 13 bases between them. The CDR3 length is 12 residues. Germline CDR1 and CDR2: SGHTA and FQGNSA. CDR3 region: CASSSEEAWQYF. CDR3 DNA: TGTGCCAGCAGCTCGGAGGAGGCATGGCAGTACTTC.

This clonotype was seen only once. The chain is built from TRBV7-9 and TRBJ2-3, with D possibly matching TRBD2 (5 bases). Between the trimmed V and J ends, which lost 2 bases and 5 bases, there was a span of 11 bases. The CDR3 runs 14 residues. CDR1 is SEHNR and CDR2 is FQNEAQ in the germline V gene (reference sequence). CDR3 sequence: CASSLQPAGDTQYF. The CDR3 DNA is TGTGCCAGCAGCTTACAGCCGGCGGGAGATACGCAGTATTTT. The variable domain in full, completed from reference TRBV7-9 and TRBJ2-3, reads DTGVSQNPRHKITKRGQNVTFRCDPISEHNRLYWYRQTLGQGPEFLTYFQNEAQLEKSRLLSDRFSAERPKGSFSTLEIQRTEQGDSAMYLCASSLQPAGDTQYFGPGTRLTVL.

This clonotype was recorded a few times. The chain joins TRBV12-3 or TRBV12-4 to TRBJ1-6; TRBD1 is a possible D gene (5 bases). V was clipped by 7 bases and J by 9 bases, with 19 bases between them. There are 15 residues in the CDR3. For the CDR3, the DNA is TGTGCCAGCACCCCTCTACCCACGGGGCGTTCACCCCTCCACTTT. Translation: CASTPLPTGRSPLHF.

This clonotype was observed a handful of times. CDR3 residues: CASSRDTLSPLHF. The CDR3 DNA is TGTGCCAGTAGTAGGGACACGCTTTCACCCCTCCACTTT. The chain couples TRBV19 to TRBJ1-6; D is perhaps TRBD1 (6 bases). CDR1 and CDR2 (germline): LNHDA, SQIVND (reference sequence). V lost 4 bases and J lost 9, with 10 bases in between. The CDR3 contains 13 residues.

This clonotype came up a few times. An end of the junction differs from the germline gene, which may be a read error. Here the CDR3 reads CSARGHSGSSETQYF. CDR3 DNA: TGCAGTGCCAGAGGCCATAGCGGGAGTTCAGAGACCCAGTACTTC. The chain links TRBV20-1 to TRBJ2-5; 9 bases align to TRBD2. The V gene's germline CDR1 is DFQATT and CDR2 SNEGSKA (reference sequence). CDR3 length equals 15 residues.

V usage is TRBV2 and J usage is TRBJ2-4; 7 nucleotides line up with TRBD1. With 5 bases clipped from V and 9 bases from J, the junction kept 7 bases outside the gene matches. Germline CDR1 is SNHLY and CDR2 is FYNNEI. This CDR3 region has 13 residues. The CDR3 coding sequence is TGTGCCAGCAGTAGAAGTGAGGGGGCCATTCAGTACTTC. It codes for CASSRSEGAIQYF.

The rearrangement links TRBV5-1 to TRBJ2-7, with D possibly being TRBD1 or TRBD2 (6 bases each). The CDR3 covers 13 residues. V was cut by 4 bases and J by 0 bases, with 8 bases left in between. Germline V gene sequence: CDR1 SGHRS, CDR2 YFSETQ. The CDR3 protein is CASSGGLSYEQYF. CDR3 coding DNA: TGCGCCAGCAGCGGGGGGCTCTCCTACGAGCAGTACTTC.

The rearrangement uses TRBV7-6 and TRBJ2-3, with a possible D match to TRBD1 (5 bases). The CDR3 sequence is 15 residues long. Germline loops: CDR1 SGHVS, CDR2 FNYEAQ. Trimming took off 0 bases at V and 11 bases at J, with 18 bases between the two ends. The CDR3 protein is CASSLAAGKVNEQYF. The CDR3 DNA reads TGTGCCAGCAGCTTAGCGGCAGGGAAGGTCAATGAGCAGTATTTT.

This chain connects TRBV25-1 to TRBJ1-2; 7 nucleotides line up with TRBD1. J gave up 8 bases and V 0 bases, and 9 bases lay outside the gene matches. The CDR3 consists of 15 residues. The germline V gene has CDR1 MGHDK and CDR2 SYGVNS. The chain's CDR3 is CASSEYYGGGGGYTF. The CDR3 DNA reads as TGTGCCAGCAGTGAATATTATGGAGGGGGCGGCGGCTACACCTTC.

The chain has TRBV6-4 and TRBJ2-5; 10 nucleotides align to TRBD2. The CDR3 runs to 12 residues. Germline-derived CDR1 and CDR2 are MRHNA and SNTAGT. V lost 6 bases and J lost 11; bases outside the gene matches: 6. CDR3: CASRGSGRIQYF. Here the CDR3 DNA reads TGTGCCAGCAGAGGTAGCGGGAGGATTCAGTACTTC.

This clonotype has at least ten counts. The genes are TRBV7-9 and TRBJ2-3; 9 nucleotides agree with TRBD1. Germline V gives CDR1 SEHNR, CDR2 FQNEAQ (reference sequence). Trimming removed 3 bases from V and 1 base from J; junction bases left unmatched: 5. The CDR3 sequence is 16 residues long. The CDR3 nucleotides read TGTGCCAGCAGCTTCCCCCGGGACAGGGGCACAGATACGCAGTATTTT. This gives the protein CASSFPRDRGTDTQYF.

Points on this clonotype: An end of the junction differs from the germline gene, which may be a read error. The CDR3 region is CASGFTAGDTQYF. The CDR3 nucleotides are TGTGCCAGCGGCTTCACCGCCGGAGATACGCAGTATTTT. V and J are TRBV7-9 and TRBJ2-3; D gene ambiguous. Germline V gives CDR1 SEHNR, CDR2 FQNEAQ (reference sequence). CDR3 length: 13 residues.

About this clonotype itself: A much more abundant neighbour one base away suggests this may be a read error. The chain has TRBV5-4 and TRBJ2-3; D not resolved. Germline V CDR1 and CDR2: SGHNT, YYREEE (reference sequence). The CDR3 length is 16 residues. CDR3 region: CANSLGPVGGTDTQYF. The CDR3 DNA is TGTGCCAACAGCTTGGGCCCTGTAGGAGGCACAGATACGCAGTATTTT.

The rearrangement joins TRBV7-8 to TRBJ2-7; possible D gene TRBD1, 6 bases. The CDR3 length is 16 residues. The ends were cut back, 5 bases at V and 7 bases at J, with 24 bases in the middle. CDR1 is SGHVS, CDR2 FQNEAQ, per germline. Here the CDR3 reads CASSPTSSAGAREQYF. For the CDR3, the DNA is TGTGCCAGCAGCCCCACTTCGAGCGCAGGGGCGCGAGAGCAGTACTTC.

This clonotype appeared many times. CDR3 coding DNA: TGTGCCAGCAGCTTAGGGAGCTCTGGGGCCAACGTCCTGACTTTC. Protein product: CASSLGSSGANVLTF. V is TRBV6-5 and J is TRBJ2-6, with D possibly matching TRBD2 (5 bases). V was pared by 6 bases and J by 0 bases, with 9 bases between. Germline lookup yields CDR1 MNHEY and CDR2 SVGAGI. The CDR3 extends over 15 amino acids.

The chain has TRBV7-6 and TRBJ2-1; D gene uncertain. Trimming stripped 1 base from V and 9 bases from J, with 10 bases between. The length of the CDR3 is 13 residues. Germline CDR1 SGHVS, CDR2 FNYEAQ. CDR3 bases: TGTGCCAGCAGCTTAGGGCCCTCCGTTGAGCAGTTCTTC. Residues: CASSLGPSVEQFF.

This clonotype was detected ten times or more. The chain has TRBV19 and TRBJ2-7, with a tentative D call TRBD1 (6 bases). Germline V CDR1 and CDR2: LNHDA, SQIVND (reference sequence). The V end lost 5 bases, the J end lost 4 bases, and 18 bases lay between the germline ends. This CDR3 has 15 amino acids. The DNA of the CDR3 is TGTGCCAGTAGTCCCTTACAGGGTGACTCATACGAGCAGTACTTC. Amino acid sequence: CASSPLQGDSYEQYF. Drawing the rest from reference TRBV19 and TRBJ2-7, the complete variable domain is DGGITQSPKYLFRKEGQNVTLSCEQNLNHDAMYWYRQDPGQGLRLIYYSQIVNDFQKGDIAEGYSVSREKKESFPLTVTSAQKNPTAFYLCASSPLQGDSYEQYFGPGTRLTVT.